This T cell receptor beta chain appears in the sequencing data of a study of blood T cell repertoires in COVID-19 (dated by TCRdb to the early 2020s). Regarding the research as a whole: The collaborator samples originated in the United States, Italy and Spain and spanned the acute and convalescent phases of COVID-19. Subjects who had been exposed to COVID-19, were actively infected with it, or had recovered from it provided the deeply sampled blood TCRbeta repertoires that made up the dataset. The repertoires were released in a freely available public database meant as a resource for research on the immune response to SARS-CoV-2. The material from the prospective study consisted of cDNA or gDNA derived from T cells, B-cell-depleted T cells, or PBMCs. Where available, HLA class I and class II types were obtained from metadata supplied by the sample provider rather than from assay-based typing. The samples were drawn from the first 160 participants of the ongoing ImmuneRACE study and from some 1,300 subjects provided by 6 global collaborators. A de-identified subject ID, COVID-19 status, age in years and sex were almost always included in the sample metadata.

This clone has more than one count but fewer than ten. Its antigen is unknown. The input lacks base qualities; no much larger clone sits a single base away. General study outcomes and caveats: The amount of clinical and demographic metadata varied by source and participant and was provided uncurated.

The germline V gene gives CDR1 as SNHLY and CDR2 as FYNNEI. The CDR3 sequence holds 15 residues, the cysteine and phenylalanine included. Left in the record is the CDR3 DNA by itself, 45 bases read in frame from the first base. Compared with germline, V lacks 4 bases and J lacks 4 bases; bases without a gene match: 6. Participants in the prospective study were enrolled through a virtual design, were aged about 18 to 100 years, and lived in roughly 25 United States geographic areas. In the prospective study, cohorts were assigned on the basis of participant-reported clinical history obtained from a screening survey and a study questionnaire. Exposed participants had been in contact with someone with a PCR-confirmed or clinician-diagnosed COVID-19 case within 2 weeks of study entry. In the prospective study, mobile phlebotomists collected whole blood, serum and a nasopharyngeal or oropharyngeal swab from each participant. Prospective study participants could optionally give additional blood draws and questionnaires over a roughly 2-month period. Blood samples from the prospective study were shipped frozen or at room temperature prior to DNA extraction.

TCRbeta CDR3 regions were amplified from genomic DNA by means of the immunoSEQ Assay, a bias-controlled multiplex PCR. In the authors' own workflow: The number of nucleated cells in each sample was estimated from the amplification of reference gene primers within the assay. To quantify the absolute abundance of each unique TCRbeta CDR3 rearrangement, sequence reads were collapsed and filtered. For each sample, productive Simpson clonality was calculated as the square root of Simpson's diversity index over productive rearrangements. TCRdb's version of the immuneACCESS table is confined to in-frame rearrangements and falls short of the full clone set. An unresolved V gene accounts for under half of the shortfall where checked; the remainder is of unknown origin. V, J and clone size reflect that table, while D and trimming were determined from the DNA. In this sample the table shows approximately 200,000 clones, 75% to 90% of which occur a single time. The ten largest clones take up approximately 4% of the sample.

The TCR originated in a woman aged 25-40 years who had been exposed to COVID-19. Sequenced input: PBMCs or T cells enriched from blood (not recorded which). The rearranged chain carries TRBV2 and TRBJ2-1; TRBD2 aligns with 8 central bases. CDR3 region: CASSVGSGDYNEQFF. The DNA reads as follows: TGTGCCAGCAGTGTGGGTAGCGGGGATTACAATGAGCAGTTCTTC.